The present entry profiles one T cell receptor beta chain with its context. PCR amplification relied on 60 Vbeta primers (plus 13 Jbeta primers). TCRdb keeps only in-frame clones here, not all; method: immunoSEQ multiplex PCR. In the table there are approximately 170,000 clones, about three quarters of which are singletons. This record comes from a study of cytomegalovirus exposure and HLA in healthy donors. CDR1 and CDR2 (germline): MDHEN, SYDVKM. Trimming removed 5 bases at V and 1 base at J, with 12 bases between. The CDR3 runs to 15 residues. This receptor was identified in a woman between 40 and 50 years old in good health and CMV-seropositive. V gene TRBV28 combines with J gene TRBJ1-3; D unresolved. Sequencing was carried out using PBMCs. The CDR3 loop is CASSTSRRSGNTIYF. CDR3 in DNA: TGTGCCAGCAGTACTTCAAGGAGATCTGGAAACACCATATATTTT.